Included here is one T cell receptor (beta chain) sequence, with context. Its antigen remains unknown. V lost 4 bases and J lost 0, with 19 bases in between. Germline V gives CDR1 MNHEY, CDR2 SVGAGI. The CDR3 length is 17 residues. The sample comes from a study of T cells in Graves' hyperthyroidism and ophthalmopathy. Overall study results and limits: Blood shared most expanded thyroid clonotypes above 0.001.

Each patient was aged 18 to 65 and had newly diagnosed hyperthyroidism of under 2 months' duration. The investigators amplified TCR beta CDR3 regions from RNA transcripts. With the HTBI primer set, the TCR CDR3 went through a first round of RT-PCR. MiXCR was run by TCRdb on the multiplex PCR reads, yielding one entry per CDR3 protein. Found here are over 700,000 distinct CDR3 sequences, about 35% of them singletons; the top ten hold around 30%. The V gene is TRBV6-5, the J gene TRBJ2-7; D assignment may be TRBD1 or TRBD2 (5 bases each). This sequence originates from a woman in her thirties or forties with Graves' hyperthyroidism. Specimen: blood. The CDR3 nucleotides read TGTGCCAGCAGTTTAGGGGAGTGGGTAGGGGCCTCCTACGAGCAGTACTTC. It specifies CASSLGEWVGASYEQYF.